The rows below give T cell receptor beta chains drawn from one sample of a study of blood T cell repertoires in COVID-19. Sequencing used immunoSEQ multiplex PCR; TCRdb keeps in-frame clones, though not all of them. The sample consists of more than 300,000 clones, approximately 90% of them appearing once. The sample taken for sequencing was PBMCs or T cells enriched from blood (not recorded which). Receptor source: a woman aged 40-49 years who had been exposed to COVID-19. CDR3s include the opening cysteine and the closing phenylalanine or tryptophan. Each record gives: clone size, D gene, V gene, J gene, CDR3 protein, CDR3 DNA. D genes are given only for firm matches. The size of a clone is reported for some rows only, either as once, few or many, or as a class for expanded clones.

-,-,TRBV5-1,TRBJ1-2,CASSLASPDSFYGYTF,TGCGCCAGCAGCTTAGCTTCCCCGGACAGCTTCTATGGCTACACCTTC
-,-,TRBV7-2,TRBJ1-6,CASSLGFRASSYNSPLHF,TGTGCCAGCAGCTTAGGATTCAGGGCGAGCTCCTATAATTCACCCCTCCACTTT
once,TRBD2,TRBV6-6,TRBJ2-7,CASSYRLAVYEQYF,TGTGCCAGCAGTTACCGACTAGCGGTATACGAGCAGTACTTC
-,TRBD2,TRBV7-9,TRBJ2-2,CASSYPTSGRANTGELFF,TGTGCCAGCAGCTACCCGACTAGCGGGAGAGCGAACACCGGGGAGCTGTTTTTT
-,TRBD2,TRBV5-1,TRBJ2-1,CASSLNSGGLNEQFF,TGCGCCAGCAGCTTGAATAGCGGGGGCCTGAATGAGCAGTTCTTC
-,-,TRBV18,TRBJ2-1,CASSPGQLANEQFF,TGTGCCAGCTCACCAGGCCAGTTGGCCAATGAGCAGTTCTTC
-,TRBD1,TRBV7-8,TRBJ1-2,CASSRQGQVGGYGYTF,TGTGCCAGCAGTAGACAAGGACAGGTCGGGGGATATGGCTACACCTTC
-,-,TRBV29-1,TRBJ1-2,CSVDSYGYTF,TGCAGCGTTGACTCCTATGGCTACACCTTC
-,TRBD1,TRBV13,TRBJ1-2,CASSPQTGIHGYTF,TGTGCCAGCAGCCCCCAGACAGGGATTCATGGCTACACCTTC
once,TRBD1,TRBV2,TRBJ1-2,CASSVLAGGSNGYTF,TGTGCCAGCAGTGTATTAGCAGGGGGGTCAAATGGCTACACCTTC
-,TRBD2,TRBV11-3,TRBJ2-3,CASSSGSWREWADTQYF,TGTGCCAGCAGCAGCGGATCTTGGCGGGAGTGGGCAGATACGCAGTATTTT
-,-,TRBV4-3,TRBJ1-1,CASSRGHSDDTEAFF,TGCGCCAGCAGCCGGGGACACTCCGACGACACTGAAGCTTTCTTT
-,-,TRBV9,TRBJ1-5,CASSVSEARNQPQHF,TGTGCCAGCAGCGTATCGGAGGCCCGCAATCAGCCCCAGCATTTT
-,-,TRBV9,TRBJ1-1,CASSVTDENTEAFF,TGTGCCAGCAGCGTCACAGACGAGAACACTGAAGCTTTCTTT
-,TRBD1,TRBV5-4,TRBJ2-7,CASSLQTGGTYEQYF,TGTGCCAGCAGCCTCCAGACAGGGGGGACCTACGAGCAGTACTTC
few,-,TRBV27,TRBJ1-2,CASSERRGRYGYTF,TGTGCCAGCAGTGAACGGAGGGGCCGCTATGGCTACACCTTC
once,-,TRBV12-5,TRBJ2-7,CASGLVVRGTYEQYF,TGTGCTAGTGGTTTGGTAGTGCGAGGGACCTACGAGCAGTACTTC
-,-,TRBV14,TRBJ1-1,CASSQVLGGTEAFF,TGTGCCAGCAGCCAAGTATTAGGGGGCACTGAAGCTTTCTTT
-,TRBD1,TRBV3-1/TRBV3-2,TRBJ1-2,CASSPSWTGINYGYTF,TGTGCCAGCAGCCCTTCCTGGACAGGAATTAACTATGGCTACACCTTC
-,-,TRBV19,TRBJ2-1,CASSNGADPWNEQFF,TGTGCCAGTAGTAATGGGGCGGACCCATGGAATGAGCAGTTCTTC
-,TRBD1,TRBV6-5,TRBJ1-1,CASSYAGQEAKAFF,TGTGCCAGCAGTTATGCGGGACAGGAAGCTAAAGCTTTCTTT
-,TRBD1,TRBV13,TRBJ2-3,CASSSTRQGSNTDTQYF,TGTGCCAGCAGCTCCACCCGACAGGGCTCTAACACAGATACGCAGTATTTT
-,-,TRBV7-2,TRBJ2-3,CASSLEGVGRADTQYF,TGTGCCAGCAGCTTAGAGGGAGTCGGGAGAGCTGATACGCAGTATTTT
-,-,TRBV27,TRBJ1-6,CASKAVGWEYSPLHF,TGTGCCAGCAAGGCCGTTGGGTGGGAGTATTCACCCCTCCACTTT
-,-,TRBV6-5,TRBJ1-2,CASSKTHRARGYTF,TGTGCCAGCAGTAAGACTCACAGGGCTCGAGGCTACACCTTC
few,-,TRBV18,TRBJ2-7,CASSPGPDKTSYEQYF,TGTGCCAGCTCACCGGGCCCTGATAAAACCTCCTACGAGCAGTACTTC
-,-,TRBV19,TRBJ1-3,CASNGVTPISGNTIYF,TGTGCCAGTAACGGAGTCACTCCGATCTCTGGAAACACCATATATTTT
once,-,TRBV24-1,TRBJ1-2,CATSDPTIANYGYTF,TGTGCCACCAGTGATCCGACAATCGCTAACTATGGCTACACCTTC
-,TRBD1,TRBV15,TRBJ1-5,CATSRDSRGHGQPQHF,TGTGCCACCAGCAGGGACAGCAGGGGGCACGGTCAGCCCCAGCATTTT
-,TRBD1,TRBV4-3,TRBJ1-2,CASSQMTGAYGYTF,TGCGCCAGCAGCCAAATGACAGGGGCCTATGGCTACACCTTC
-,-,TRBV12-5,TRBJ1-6,CASGLVRGNNSPLHF,TGTGCTAGTGGTTTGGTACGGGGTAATAATTCACCCCTCCACTTT
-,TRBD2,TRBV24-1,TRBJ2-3,CATSDALAGNADTQYF,TGTGCCACCAGTGATGCACTAGCGGGGAACGCAGATACGCAGTATTTT
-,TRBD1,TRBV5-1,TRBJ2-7,CASSLRTGGHEQYF,TGCGCCAGCAGCCTCAGGACAGGGGGCCACGAGCAGTACTTC
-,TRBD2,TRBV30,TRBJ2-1,CARSGRNLDEQFF,TGTGCACGTAGCGGGAGAAATTTAGATGAGCAGTTCTTC
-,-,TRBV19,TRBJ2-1,CASSIDQGTEQFF,TGTGCCAGTAGTATAGATCAGGGCACAGAGCAGTTCTTC
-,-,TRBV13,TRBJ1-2,CASSPQDSANYGYTF,TGTGCCAGCAGCCCCCAGGACAGTGCAAACTATGGCTACACCTTC
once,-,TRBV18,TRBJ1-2,CASSPTGDLYGYTF,TGTGCCAGCTCACCCACAGGAGACCTCTATGGCTACACCTTC